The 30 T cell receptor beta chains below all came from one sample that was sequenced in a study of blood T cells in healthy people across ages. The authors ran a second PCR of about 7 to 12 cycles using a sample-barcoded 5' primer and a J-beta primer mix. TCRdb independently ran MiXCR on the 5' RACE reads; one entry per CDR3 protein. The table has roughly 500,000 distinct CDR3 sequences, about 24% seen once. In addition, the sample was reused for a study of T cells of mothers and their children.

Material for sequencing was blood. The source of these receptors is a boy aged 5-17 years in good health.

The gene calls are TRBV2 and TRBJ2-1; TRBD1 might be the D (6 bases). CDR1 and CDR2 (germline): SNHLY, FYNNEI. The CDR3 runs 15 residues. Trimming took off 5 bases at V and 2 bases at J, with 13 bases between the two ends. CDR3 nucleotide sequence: TGTGCCAGCAGTCCTAACAGGGCTGCCTACAATGAGCAGTTCTTC. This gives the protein CASSPNRAAYNEQFF. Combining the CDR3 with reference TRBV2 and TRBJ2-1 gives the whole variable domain EPEVTQTPSHQVTQMGQEVILRCVPISNHLYFYWYRQILGQKVEFLVSFYNNEISEKSEIFDDQFSVERPDGSNFTLKIRSTKLEDSAMYFCASSPNRAAYNEQFFGPGTRLTVL.

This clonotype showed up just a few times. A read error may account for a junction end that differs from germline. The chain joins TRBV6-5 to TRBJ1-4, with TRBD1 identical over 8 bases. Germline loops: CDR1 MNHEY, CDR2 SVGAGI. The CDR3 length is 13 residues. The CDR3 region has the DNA TGTGCCAGCAGCTCCGGGACAGGTGAAAAACTGCTTTTT. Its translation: CASSSGTGEKLLF.

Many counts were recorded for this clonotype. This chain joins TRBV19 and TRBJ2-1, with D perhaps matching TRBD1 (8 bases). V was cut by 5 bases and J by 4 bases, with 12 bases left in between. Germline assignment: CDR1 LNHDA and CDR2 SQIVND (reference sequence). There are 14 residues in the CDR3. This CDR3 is CASSDRGGYNEQFF. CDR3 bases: TGTGCCAGTAGTGACAGGGGAGGGTACAATGAGCAGTTCTTC.

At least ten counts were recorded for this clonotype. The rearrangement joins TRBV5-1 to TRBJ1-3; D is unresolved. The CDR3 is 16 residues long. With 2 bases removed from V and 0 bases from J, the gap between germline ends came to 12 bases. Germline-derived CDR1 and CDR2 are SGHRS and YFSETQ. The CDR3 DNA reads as TGCGCCAGCAGCTTAGCTCAGCGGAACTCTGGAAACACCATATATTTT. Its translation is CASSLAQRNSGNTIYF.

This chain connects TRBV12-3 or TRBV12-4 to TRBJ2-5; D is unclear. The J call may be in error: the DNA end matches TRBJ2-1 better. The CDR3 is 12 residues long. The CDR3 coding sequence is TGTGCCAGCAGTTTTGGTTTGGATGAGCAGTTCTTC. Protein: CASSFGLDEQFF.

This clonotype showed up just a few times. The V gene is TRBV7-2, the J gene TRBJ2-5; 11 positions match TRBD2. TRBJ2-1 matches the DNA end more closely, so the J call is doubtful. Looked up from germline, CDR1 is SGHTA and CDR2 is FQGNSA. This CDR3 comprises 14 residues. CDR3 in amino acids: CASSPLAGDNEQFF. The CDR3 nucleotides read TGTGCCAGCAGCCCACTAGCGGGAGACAATGAGCAGTTCTTC.

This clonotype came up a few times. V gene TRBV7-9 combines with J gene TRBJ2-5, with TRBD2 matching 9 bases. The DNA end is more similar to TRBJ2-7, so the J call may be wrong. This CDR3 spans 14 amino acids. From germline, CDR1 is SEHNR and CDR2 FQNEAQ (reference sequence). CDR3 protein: CASSSRGRADEQYF. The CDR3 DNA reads TGTGCCAGCAGCTCCCGCGGGAGGGCCGACGAGCAGTACTTC.

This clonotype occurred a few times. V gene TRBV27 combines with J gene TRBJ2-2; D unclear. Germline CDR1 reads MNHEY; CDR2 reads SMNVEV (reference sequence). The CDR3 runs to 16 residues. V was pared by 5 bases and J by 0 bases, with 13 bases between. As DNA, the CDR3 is TGTGCCAGCAGTCCCTACACTCAGACGAACACCGGGGAGCTGTTTTTT. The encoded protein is CASSPYTQTNTGELFF.

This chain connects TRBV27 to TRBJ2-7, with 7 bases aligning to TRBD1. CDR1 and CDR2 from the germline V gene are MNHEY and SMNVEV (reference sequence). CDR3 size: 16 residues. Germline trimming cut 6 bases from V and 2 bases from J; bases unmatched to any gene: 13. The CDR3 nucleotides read TGTGCCAGCAGCCCAACCTCCGGGACAGCGCCCTACGAGCAGTACTTC. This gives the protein CASSPTSGTAPYEQYF.

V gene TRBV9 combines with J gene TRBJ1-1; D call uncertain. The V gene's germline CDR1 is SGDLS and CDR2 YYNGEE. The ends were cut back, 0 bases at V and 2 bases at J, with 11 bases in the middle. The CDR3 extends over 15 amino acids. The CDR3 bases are TGTGCCAGCAGCGTAGAAAACGGATTTAACACTGAAGCTTTCTTT. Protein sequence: CASSVENGFNTEAFF. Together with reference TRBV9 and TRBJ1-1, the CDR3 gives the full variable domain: DSGVTQTPKHLITATGQRVTLRCSPRSGDLSVYWYQQSLDQGLQFLIQYYNGEERAKGNILERFSAQQFPDLHSELNLSSLELGDSALYFCASSVENGFNTEAFFGQGTRLTVV.

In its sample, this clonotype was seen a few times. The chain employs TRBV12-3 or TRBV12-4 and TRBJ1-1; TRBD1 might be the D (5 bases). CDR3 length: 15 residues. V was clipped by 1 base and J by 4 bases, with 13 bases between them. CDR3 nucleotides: TGTGCCAGCAGTTTAGACGCAGGGTCGCGCACTGAAGCTTTCTTT. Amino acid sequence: CASSLDAGSRTEAFF.

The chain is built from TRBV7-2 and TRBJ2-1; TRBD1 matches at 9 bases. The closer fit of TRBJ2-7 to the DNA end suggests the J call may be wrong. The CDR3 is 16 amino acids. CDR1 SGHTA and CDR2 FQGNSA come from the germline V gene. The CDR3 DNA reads TGTGCCAGCAGCTCAATACCGGGACAGGGAAGTGTCGAGCAGTACTTC. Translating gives CASSSIPGQGSVEQYF.

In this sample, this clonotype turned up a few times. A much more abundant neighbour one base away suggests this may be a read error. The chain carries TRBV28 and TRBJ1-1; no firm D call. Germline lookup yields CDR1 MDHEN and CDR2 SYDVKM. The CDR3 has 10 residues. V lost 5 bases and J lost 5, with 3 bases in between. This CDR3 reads CASSMTEAFF. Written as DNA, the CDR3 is TGTGCCAGCAGTATGACTGAAGCTTTCTTT.

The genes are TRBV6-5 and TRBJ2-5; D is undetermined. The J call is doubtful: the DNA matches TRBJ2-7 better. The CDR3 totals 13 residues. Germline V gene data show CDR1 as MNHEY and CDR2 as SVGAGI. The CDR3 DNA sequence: TGTGCCAGCAGTTACGGGCAGTTCGCCGAGCAGTACTTC. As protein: CASSYGQFAEQYF.

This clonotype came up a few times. The CDR3 nucleotides read TGTGCCAGCAGTCCATCAGACAGGAGATCCTACGAGCAGTACTTC. Translating it yields CASSPSDRRSYEQYF. The V and J genes are TRBV27 and TRBJ2-7; perhaps TRBD1 as D (6 bases). Between the trimmed V and J ends, which lost 5 bases and 1 base, there was a span of 15 bases. Germline V gene sequence: CDR1 MNHEY, CDR2 SMNVEV (reference sequence). The CDR3 length is 15 residues.

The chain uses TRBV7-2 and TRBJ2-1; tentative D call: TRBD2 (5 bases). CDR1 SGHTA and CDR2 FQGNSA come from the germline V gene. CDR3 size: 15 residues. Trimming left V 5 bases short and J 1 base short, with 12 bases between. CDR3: CASSERRRSYNEQFF. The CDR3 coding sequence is TGTGCCAGCAGCGAGCGGAGGAGGTCCTACAATGAGCAGTTCTTC.

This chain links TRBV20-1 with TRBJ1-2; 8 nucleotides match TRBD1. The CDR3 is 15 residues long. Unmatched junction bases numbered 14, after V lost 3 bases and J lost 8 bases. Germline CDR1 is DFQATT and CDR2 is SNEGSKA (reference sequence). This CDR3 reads CSARSTGTGSRGYTF. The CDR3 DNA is TGCAGTGCTAGGTCGACCGGGACAGGCTCGCGGGGCTACACCTTC.

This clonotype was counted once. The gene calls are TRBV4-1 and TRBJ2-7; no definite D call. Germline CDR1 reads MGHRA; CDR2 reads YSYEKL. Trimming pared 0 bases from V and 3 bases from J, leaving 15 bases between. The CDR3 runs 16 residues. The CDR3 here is CASSQDQAPAVYEQYF. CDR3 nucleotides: TGCGCCAGCAGCCAAGATCAAGCGCCCGCCGTCTACGAGCAGTACTTC.

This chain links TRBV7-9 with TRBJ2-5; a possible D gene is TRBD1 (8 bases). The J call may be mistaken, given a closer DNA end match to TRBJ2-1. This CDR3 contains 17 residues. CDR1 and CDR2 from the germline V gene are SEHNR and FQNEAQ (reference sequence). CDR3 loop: CASSFSLTGGGYNEQFF. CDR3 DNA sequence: TGTGCCAGCAGCTTCTCATTAACAGGGGGGGGATACAATGAGCAGTTCTTC.

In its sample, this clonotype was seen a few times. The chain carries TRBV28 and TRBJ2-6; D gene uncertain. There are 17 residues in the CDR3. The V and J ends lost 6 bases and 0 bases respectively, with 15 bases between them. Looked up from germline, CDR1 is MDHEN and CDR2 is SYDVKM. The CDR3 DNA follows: TGTGCCAGCAGCTCCCATAGGGCCAGCTCTGGGGCCAACGTCCTGACTTTC. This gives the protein CASSSHRASSGANVLTF.

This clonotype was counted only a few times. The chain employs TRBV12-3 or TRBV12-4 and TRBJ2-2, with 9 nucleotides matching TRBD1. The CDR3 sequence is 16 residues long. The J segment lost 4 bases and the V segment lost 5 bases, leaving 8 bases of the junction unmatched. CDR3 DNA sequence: TGTGCCAGCAGTACCGGGACAGGGTTGAGCACCGGGGAGCTGTTTTTT. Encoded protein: CASSTGTGLSTGELFF.

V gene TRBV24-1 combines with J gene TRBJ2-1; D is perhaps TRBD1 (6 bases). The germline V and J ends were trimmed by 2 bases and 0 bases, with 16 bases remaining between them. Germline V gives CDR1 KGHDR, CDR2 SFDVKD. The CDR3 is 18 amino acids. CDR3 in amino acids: CATSDSLGGQSSYNEQFF. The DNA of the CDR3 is TGTGCCACCAGTGATTCCTTAGGGGGTCAATCCTCCTACAATGAGCAGTTCTTC.

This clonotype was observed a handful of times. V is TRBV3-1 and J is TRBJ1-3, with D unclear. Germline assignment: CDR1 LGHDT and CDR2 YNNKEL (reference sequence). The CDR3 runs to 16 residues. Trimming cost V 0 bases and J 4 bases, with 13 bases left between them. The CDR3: CASSQDPPFYGNTIYF. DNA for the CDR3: TGTGCCAGCAGCCAAGATCCGCCTTTTTACGGAAACACCATATATTTT.

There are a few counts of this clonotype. In DNA form, the CDR3 reads TGTGCCAGCAGGGTACCGGGACCGAAAAGGGCGCAGTATTTT. Amino acids: CASRVPGPKRAQYF. The chain carries TRBV7-2 and TRBJ2-3; D tentatively fits TRBD1 or TRBD2 (5 bases each). The CDR3 extends over 14 amino acids. Germline assignment: CDR1 SGHTA and CDR2 FQGNSA. Trimming stripped 6 bases from V and 10 bases from J, with 20 bases between.

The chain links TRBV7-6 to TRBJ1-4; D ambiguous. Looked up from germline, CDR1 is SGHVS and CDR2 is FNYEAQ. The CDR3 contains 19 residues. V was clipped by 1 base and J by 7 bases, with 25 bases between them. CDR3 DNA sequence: TGTGCCAGCAGCTTAGTAGCCCAGAATCAGAAAGGGCTAGGTGAAAAACTGTTTTTT. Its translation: CASSLVAQNQKGLGEKLFF.

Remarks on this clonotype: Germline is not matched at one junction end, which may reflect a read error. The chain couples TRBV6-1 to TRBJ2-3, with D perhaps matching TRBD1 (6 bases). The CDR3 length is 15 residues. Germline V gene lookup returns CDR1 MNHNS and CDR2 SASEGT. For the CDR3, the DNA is TGTGCCAGCAGAGGAACAGGGATTCGCACAGATACGCGGTATTTT. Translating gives CASRGTGIRTDTRYF.

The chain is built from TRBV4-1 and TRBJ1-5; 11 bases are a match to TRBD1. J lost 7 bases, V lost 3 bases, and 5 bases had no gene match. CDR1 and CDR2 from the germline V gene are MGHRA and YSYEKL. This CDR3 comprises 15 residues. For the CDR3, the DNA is TGCGCCAGCAGCCAGGACAGGGGGCTGGAGCAGCCCCAGCATTTT. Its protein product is CASSQDRGLEQPQHF.

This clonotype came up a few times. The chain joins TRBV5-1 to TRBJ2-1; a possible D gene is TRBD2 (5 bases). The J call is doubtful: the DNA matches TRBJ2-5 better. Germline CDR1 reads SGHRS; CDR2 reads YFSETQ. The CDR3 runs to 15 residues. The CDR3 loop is CASSLSADPLETQYF. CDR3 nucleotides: TGCGCCAGCAGCTTGTCAGCGGATCCCCTGGAGACCCAGTACTTC.

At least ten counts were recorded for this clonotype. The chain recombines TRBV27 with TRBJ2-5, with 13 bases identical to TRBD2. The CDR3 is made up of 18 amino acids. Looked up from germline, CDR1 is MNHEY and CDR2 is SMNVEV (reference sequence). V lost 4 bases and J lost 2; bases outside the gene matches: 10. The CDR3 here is CASSSLLAGGPRQETQYF. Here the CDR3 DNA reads TGTGCCAGCAGTTCCTTACTAGCGGGGGGGCCGCGGCAAGAGACCCAGTACTTC.

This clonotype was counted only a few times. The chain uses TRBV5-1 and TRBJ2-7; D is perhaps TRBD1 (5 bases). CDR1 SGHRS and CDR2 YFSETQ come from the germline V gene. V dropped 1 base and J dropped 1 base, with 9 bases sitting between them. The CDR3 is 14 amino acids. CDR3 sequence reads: CASSLSTVSYEQYF. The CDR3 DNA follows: TGCGCCAGCAGCTTGTCGACAGTATCCTACGAGCAGTACTTC.